In its sample, the clone carrying this TCR beta chain was seen a few times. Its antigen is not known. The CDR3 contains 15 residues. The germline gives CDR1 SGHVS, CDR2 FQNEAQ. Trimming cost V 5 bases and J 5 bases; bases outside gene matches: 7. These data come from a study of response to subunit inactivated influenza vaccine. Findings and limits, study-wide: Authors suggested each seasonal flu vaccination may recruit only limited numbers of new T cells.

From the RT-PCR reads, TCRdb called clonotypes with MiXCR, one entry per CDR3 protein. Here the sample spans under 850,000 distinct CDR3 sequences, roughly 18% being singletons. V usage is TRBV7-8 and J usage is TRBJ2-5; 11 nucleotides align to TRBD2. The sequence was collected from a man aged 45-65 years who received an inactivated influenza vaccine. The specimen comprised PBMCs from blood, sampled roughly 5 days after vaccination. The CDR3 DNA follows: TGTGCCAGCAGCCTCCGGGCTAGCGGGGGGGAGACCCAGTACTTC. Translation: CASSLRASGGETQYF.